Below are 5 T cell receptor beta chains sequenced from a single sample in a study of technical replicates of blood from four donors. Repertoires were generated with immunoSEQ multiplex PCR, while TCRdb's copy carries only in-frame clones and drops some. This table holds around 85,000 clones, approximately 94% found once. Sequencing used T cells isolated from PBMCs. All receptors come from a human donor in good health.

The chain recombines TRBV27 with TRBJ1-1; tentatively, D is TRBD1 (5 bases). The CDR3 totals 14 residues. CDR1 and CDR2 (germline): MNHEY, SMNVEV (reference sequence). V lost 4 bases, J lost 1 base, and 10 bases lay in between. The CDR3, as DNA: TGTGCCAGCAGTTACCTAACAGGGAACACTGAAGCTTTCTTT. Protein sequence: CASSYLTGNTEAFF.

This sequence joins TRBV4-1 and TRBJ2-3, with TRBD2 matching over 12 bases. Germline CDR1 and CDR2: MGHRA and YSYEKL. V gave up 3 bases and J gave up 2 bases; unmatched junction bases: 18. The CDR3 is 21 amino acids. CDR3 sequence reads: CASSHPARLAGGPRDTDTQYF. The CDR3 coding sequence is TGCGCCAGCAGCCATCCCGCTAGGCTAGCGGGAGGGCCGCGTGACACAGATACGCAGTATTTT.

The chain uses TRBV7-8 and TRBJ2-7; D remains ambiguous. V was shortened by 5 bases and J by 0 bases, with 2 bases between the two germline ends. The germline gives CDR1 SGHVS, CDR2 FQNEAQ. This CDR3 is 11 amino acids long. CDR3: CASSLSYEQYF. DNA for the CDR3: TGTGCCAGCAGCCTCTCCTACGAGCAGTACTTC. The full variable domain, with the rest looked up from reference TRBV7-8 and TRBJ2-7, is GAGVSQSPRYKVAKRGQDVALRCDPISGHVSLFWYQQALGQGPEFLTYFQNEAQLDKSGLPSDRFFAERPEGSVSTLKIQRTQQEDSAVYLCASSLSYEQYFGPGTRLTVT.

The gene calls are TRBV6-1 and TRBJ2-5, with 12 positions matching TRBD2. CDR1 is MNHNS and CDR2 is SASEGT in the germline V gene. V dropped 6 bases and J dropped 2; count of bases not matched to a gene: 1. The CDR3 contains 14 residues. The CDR3, as DNA: TGTGCCAGCAGGACTAGCGGGGGTCAAGAGACCCAGTACTTC. Translating gives CASRTSGGQETQYF.

The CDR3 nucleotides are TGTGCCAGCAGCTTAACCGGGAGGCGAAACACCATATATTTT. Protein product: CASSLTGRRNTIYF. This sequence joins TRBV11-2 and TRBJ1-3; D call uncertain. Germline V CDR1 and CDR2: SGHAT, FQNNGV. There are 14 residues in the CDR3. Deletions cut 2 bases from V and 5 bases from J, with 10 bases between.